This T cell receptor beta chain was observed in a study of cytomegalovirus exposure and HLA in healthy donors. Turning to the study itself: Earlier results showed 90 million to 130 million unique TCR beta sequences derived from about 179 million T cells. Study-wide findings and caveats: In a later analysis, a missense DCLRE1C variant was linked to TCR beta V- and J-gene trimming.

Note on this clone: Its antigen is currently unknown.

60 Vbeta and 13 Jbeta primers were used in PCR. How the authors handled the data: Tens of millions of unique TCR beta chains, about 11 million of them shared, were counted by a later analysis. Some clones are missing from TCRdb's copy, which holds only in-frame ones; the method was immunoSEQ multiplex PCR. That table supplies the V and J calls and clone size; D and trimming were determined from the DNA. The profile covers 150,000 to 200,000 clones, with around 81% appearing a single time and around 1.9% taken by the ten largest. This TCR derives from a man aged 25 to 40 in good health and CMV-seronegative. Sequences were obtained from PBMCs.

The CDR3 spells CASSRFSGNTIYF. The CDR3 bases are TGTGCCAGCAGTCGGTTCTCTGGAAACACCATATATTTT. The chain joins TRBV28 to TRBJ1-3; D gene uncertain. The germline V and J ends were trimmed by 5 bases and 0 bases, with 5 bases remaining between them. This CDR3 comprises 13 residues. CDR1 and CDR2 (germline): MDHEN, SYDVKM.